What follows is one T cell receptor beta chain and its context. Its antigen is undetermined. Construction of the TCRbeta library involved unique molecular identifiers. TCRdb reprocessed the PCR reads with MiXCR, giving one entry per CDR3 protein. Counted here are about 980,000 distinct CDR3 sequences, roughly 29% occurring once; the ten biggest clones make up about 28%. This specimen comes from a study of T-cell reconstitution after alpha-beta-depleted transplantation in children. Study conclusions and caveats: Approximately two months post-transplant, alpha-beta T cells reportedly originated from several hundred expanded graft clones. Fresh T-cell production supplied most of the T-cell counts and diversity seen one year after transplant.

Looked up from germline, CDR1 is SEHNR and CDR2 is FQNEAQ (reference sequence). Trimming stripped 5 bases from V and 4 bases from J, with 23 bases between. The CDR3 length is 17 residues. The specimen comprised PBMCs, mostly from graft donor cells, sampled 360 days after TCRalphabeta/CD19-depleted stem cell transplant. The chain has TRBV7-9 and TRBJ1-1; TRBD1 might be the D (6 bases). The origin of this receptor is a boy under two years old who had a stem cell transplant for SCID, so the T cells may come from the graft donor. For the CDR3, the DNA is TGTGCCAGCAGCCCACTCGCGGCGGGACAAGATTTCACTGAAGCTTTCTTT. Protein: CASSPLAAGQDFTEAFF.